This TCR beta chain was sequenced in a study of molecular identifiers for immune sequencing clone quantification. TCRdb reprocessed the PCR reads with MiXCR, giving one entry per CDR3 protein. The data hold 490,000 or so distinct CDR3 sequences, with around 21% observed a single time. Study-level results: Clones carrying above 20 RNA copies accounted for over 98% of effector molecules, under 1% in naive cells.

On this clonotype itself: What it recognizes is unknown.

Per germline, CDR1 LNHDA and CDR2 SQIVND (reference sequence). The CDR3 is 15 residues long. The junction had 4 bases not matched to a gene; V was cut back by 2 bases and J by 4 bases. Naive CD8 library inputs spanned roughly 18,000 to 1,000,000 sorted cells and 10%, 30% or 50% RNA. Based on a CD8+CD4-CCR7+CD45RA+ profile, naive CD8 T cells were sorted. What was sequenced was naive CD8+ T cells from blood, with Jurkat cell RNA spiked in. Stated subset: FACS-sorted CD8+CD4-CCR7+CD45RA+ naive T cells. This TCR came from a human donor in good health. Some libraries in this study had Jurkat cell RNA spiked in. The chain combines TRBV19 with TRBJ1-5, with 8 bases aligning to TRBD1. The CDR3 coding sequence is TGTGCCAGTAGTATAACCCAGGGGGCAAATCAGCCCCAGCATTTT. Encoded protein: CASSITQGANQPQHF.